This is a list of T cell receptor beta chains from one sample in a study of regulatory T cells in long-lasting Graves disease. TCRdb reanalysed the multiplex PCR reads using MiXCR and keeps one entry per CDR3 protein. The sample lists about 540,000 distinct CDR3 sequences; around an eighth were seen once. Separately, the same data were catalogued under a study of T cells in Graves' hyperthyroidism and ophthalmopathy.

Sequencing was performed on peripheral blood mononuclear cells (PBMCs), taken at new diagnosis, from a patient treated with antithyroid drugs. The receptors originated from a man aged 25-45 years with Graves disease. Both conserved end residues are part of each CDR3. Fields, in order: CDR3 DNA, CDR3 protein, clone size, J gene, V gene, D gene. D genes are given only for firm matches. Clone size is given for some rows only: seen once, a few or many times, or a class if the clone is expanded.

CDR3nt: TGTGCCAGCAGTTTATCCGCCCCGATGGATGAGCAGTACTTC; CDR3aa: CASSLSAPMDEQYF; abundance: many; j_gene: TRBJ2-7; v_gene: TRBV27; d_gene: .
CDR3nt: TGTGCCAGCTCACTAGCGGGATTTAATGAGCAGTTCTTC; CDR3aa: CASSLAGFNEQFF; abundance: .; j_gene: TRBJ2-1; v_gene: TRBV25-1; d_gene: TRBD2
CDR3nt: TGTGCCAGCAGTTTATCCGCTCAGCCCCAGCATTTT; CDR3aa: CASSLSAQPQHF; abundance: many; j_gene: TRBJ1-5; v_gene: TRBV27; d_gene: .
CDR3nt: TGTGCCAGCAAAAACCGAGGGGCCGGCTCCTACGAGCAGTACTTC; CDR3aa: CASKNRGAGSYEQYF; abundance: many; j_gene: TRBJ2-7; v_gene: TRBV6-1; d_gene: .
CDR3nt: TGTGCCAGCAGCCCTACAGGGGCCGACGAGCAGTACTTC; CDR3aa: CASSPTGADEQYF; abundance: many; j_gene: TRBJ2-7; v_gene: TRBV7-3; d_gene: TRBD1
CDR3nt: TGTGCCAGTAAAGAGCCAGGGCGAGAGACCCAGTACTTC; CDR3aa: CASKEPGRETQYF; abundance: few; j_gene: TRBJ2-5; v_gene: TRBV19; d_gene: .
CDR3nt: TGTGCCAGCAGTTTGGTCACTAGAATGAACACTGAAGCTTTCTTT; CDR3aa: CASSLVTRMNTEAFF; abundance: many; j_gene: TRBJ1-1; v_gene: TRBV28; d_gene: .
CDR3nt: TGTGCCAGTAGTCCTAGCAGAAATCGCTTAGATGAGCAGTTCTTC; CDR3aa: CASSPSRNRLDEQFF; abundance: few; j_gene: TRBJ2-1; v_gene: TRBV19; d_gene: .
CDR3nt: TGTGCCATCGCGGACAGGTCCACAGATACGCAGTATTTT; CDR3aa: CAIADRSTDTQYF; abundance: many; j_gene: TRBJ2-3; v_gene: TRBV10-3; d_gene: TRBD1
CDR3nt: TGTGCCAGTAGTATTTCCCCTAATCCGACAGTCTACGAGCAGTACTTC; CDR3aa: CASSISPNPTVYEQYF; abundance: many; j_gene: TRBJ2-7; v_gene: TRBV19; d_gene: .
CDR3nt: TGTGCCAGCAGTTCGACAGATTACACCGGGGAGCTGTTTTTT; CDR3aa: CASSSTDYTGELFF; abundance: few; j_gene: TRBJ2-2; v_gene: TRBV6-2/TRBV6-3; d_gene: .
CDR3nt: TGTGCCAGCACCCTAGCGGGAGAAGGCACAGATACGCAGTATTTT; CDR3aa: CASTLAGEGTDTQYF; abundance: many; j_gene: TRBJ2-3; v_gene: TRBV12-3/TRBV12-4; d_gene: TRBD2
CDR3nt: TGCAGTGCTAGACCCTTCCCCTCGGGTAACCAAGAGACCCAGTACTTC; CDR3aa: CSARPFPSGNQETQYF; abundance: many; j_gene: TRBJ2-5; v_gene: TRBV20-1; d_gene: .
CDR3nt: TGCAGCGCTGCATCTCGGGGCTACAATGAGCAGTTCTTC; CDR3aa: CSAASRGYNEQFF; abundance: .; j_gene: TRBJ2-1; v_gene: TRBV29-1; d_gene: .
CDR3nt: TGTGCCTGGAGCGTCCTAGAAGGTTCCGAGCAGTACTTC; CDR3aa: CAWSVLEGSEQYF; abundance: .; j_gene: TRBJ2-7; v_gene: TRBV30; d_gene: .